The TCR beta chain under discussion was sequenced for a study of blood T cell repertoires in COVID-19. Study-wide context: The samples span acute and convalescent COVID-19 from the United States, Italy and Spain. Sources were T cells, B-cell-depleted T cells, or PBMCs; the material itself was cDNA or gDNA.

CDR1 and CDR2 from the germline V gene are LGHDT and YNNKEL (reference sequence). The CDR3 sequence is 16 residues long. The ends were cut back, 0 bases at V and 8 bases at J, with 16 bases in the middle. Generated by immunoSEQ multiplex PCR, the TCRdb table keeps only in-frame clones and is missing some. The sample shows fewer than 500,000 clones, roughly nine tenths of them seen only once. This TCR derives from a man under 40 who had recovered from COVID-19. V gene TRBV3-1 (or the pseudogene TRBV3-2) combines with J gene TRBJ1-4; D gene ambiguous. The sample consisted of PBMCs or T cells enriched from blood (not recorded which). CDR3 coding DNA: TGTGCCAGCAGCCAAGATTACCAAACGGTTCGGGAAAAACTGTTTTTT. Protein product: CASSQDYQTVREKLFF.